The 21 T cell receptor beta chains given below trace back to one sample, sequenced in a study of patients and donors after allogeneic stem cell transplantation. TCRdb ran MiXCR on the RT-PCR reads and lists one entry per CDR3 protein. The table shows 410,000 or so distinct CDR3 sequences, with 16% occurring only once. Sequencing was done on a sample of blood, either unsorted or a sorted T cell fraction (not recorded which). The receptors originated from a human donor who was either an allogeneic HSCT recipient or a stem cell or donor lymphocyte infusion donor (not recorded which). It is not recorded whose cells these are; they may come from a transplant donor.

This clonotype was observed a handful of times. The chain links TRBV4-3 to TRBJ1-4, with D hard to call. The V end was cut by 0 bases, the J end by 10 bases, with 18 bases between. This CDR3 has 16 amino acids. Germline V gene data show CDR1 as LGHNA and CDR2 as YSLEER. The CDR3 here is CASSQDRAGERGKLFF. CDR3 nucleotide sequence: TGCGCCAGCAGCCAAGATAGGGCCGGGGAGCGGGGAAAACTGTTTTTT.

This clonotype appeared a few times. The chain is built from TRBV7-9 and TRBJ2-7; 7 nucleotides align to TRBD1. Germline V gene lookup returns CDR1 SEHNR and CDR2 FQNEAQ (reference sequence). Losses at the gene ends were 5 bases for V and 4 bases for J; bases not matched to a gene: 5. This CDR3 contains 13 residues. The DNA of the CDR3 is TGTGCCAGCAGCCCGACAGGGAAATACGAGCAGTACTTC. It encodes CASSPTGKYEQYF.

This clonotype has only a few counts. This chain uses TRBV7-9 with TRBJ1-4; 10 nucleotides align to TRBD1. The length of the CDR3 is 14 residues. CDR1 and CDR2 from the germline V gene are SEHNR and FQNEAQ (reference sequence). V dropped 5 bases and J dropped 8; count of bases not matched to a gene: 5. CDR3 loop: CASSEGQGLEKLFF. In DNA form, the CDR3 reads TGTGCCAGCAGCGAGGGACAGGGGCTCGAAAAACTGTTTTTT.

This sequence joins TRBV25-1 and TRBJ2-1, with unresolved D. The CDR3 has 16 amino acids. Trimming left V 5 bases short and J 7 bases short, with 21 bases between. The germline V gene has CDR1 MGHDK and CDR2 SYGVNS. The CDR3 loop is CASSLNDLGWYNEQFF. The CDR3 nucleotides are TGTGCCAGCAGTTTGAATGACCTGGGCTGGTATAATGAGCAGTTCTTC.

The table lists this clonotype with many counts. DNA of the CDR3: TGCGCCAGCAGCCGAGGGACAGGGATTAATGAAAAACTGTTTTTT. Amino acids: CASSRGTGINEKLFF. V gene TRBV4-3 combines with J gene TRBJ1-4, with 9 bases lining up with TRBD1. The CDR3 runs 15 residues. From germline, CDR1 is LGHNA and CDR2 YSLEER. The V and J ends lost 4 bases and 4 bases, in that order; junction bases with no gene match: 4.

This clonotype turned up a few times. The chain carries TRBV7-7 and TRBJ2-1, with 9 bases identical to TRBD2. Trimming at V came to 5 bases and at J to 15 bases, leaving 8 bases not matched to a gene. The CDR3 is 12 amino acids. Per germline, CDR1 SSHAT and CDR2 FNYEAQ (reference sequence). This CDR3 is CASSLLSGRVFF. The CDR3 bases are TGTGCCAGCAGCCTACTTAGCGGGAGAGTGTTCTTC.

This clonotype was recorded a few times. J is TRBJ2-2 and V is TRBV20-1, with TRBD2 identical over 10 bases. The CDR3 is 17 amino acids. In germline, CDR1 is DFQATT, CDR2 SNEGSKA (reference sequence). Trimming cost V 6 bases and J 1 base; bases outside gene matches: 11. CDR3 sequence reads: CSAWDRRTSGNTGELFF. CDR3 bases: TGCAGTGCCTGGGACAGGCGGACTAGCGGGAACACCGGGGAGCTGTTTTTT.

V and J are TRBV6-2 or TRBV6-3 and TRBJ2-1; maybe TRBD1 (6 bases). Germline CDR1 and CDR2: MNHEY and SVGEGT. The CDR3 consists of 16 residues. The V end was cut by 4 bases, the J end by 8 bases, with 21 bases between. The CDR3 DNA reads as TGTGCCAGCAGTTCCAGGGGACCGGGTCCACAAGATGAGCAGTTCTTC. This gives the protein CASSSRGPGPQDEQFF.

This rearrangement joins TRBV7-2 to TRBJ2-7; D not certain. V lost 2 bases, J lost 2 bases, and 4 bases lay in between. The CDR3 is made up of 12 amino acids. Germline V gene sequence: CDR1 SGHTA, CDR2 FQGNSA. The DNA for the CDR3 is TGTGCCAGCAGCTTATTTACCTACGAGCAGTACTTC. This encodes CASSLFTYEQYF.

The V gene is TRBV12-3 or TRBV12-4, the J gene TRBJ2-5; no firm D call. Trimming cost V 6 bases and J 4 bases, with 12 bases left between them. This CDR3 has 13 amino acids. The CDR3 sequence is CASSPKVVETQYF. The CDR3 DNA follows: TGTGCCAGCAGCCCTAAGGTTGTAGAGACCCAGTACTTC.

CDR3 loop: CATSDAGGVETQYF. The CDR3 DNA is TGTGCCACCAGTGATGCGGGAGGGGTAGAGACCCAGTACTTC. V usage is TRBV24-1 and J usage is TRBJ2-5, with TRBD2 matching over 9 bases. CDR1 and CDR2 from the germline V gene are KGHDR and SFDVKD. CDR3 length: 14 residues. The V and J ends lost 3 bases and 4 bases, in that order; junction bases with no gene match: 2.

This chain links TRBV2 with TRBJ2-3; D call uncertain. Per the germline V gene, CDR1 is SNHLY and CDR2 is FYNNEI. Trimming shortened V by 0 bases and J by 11 bases, and 15 bases separated the two germline ends. The CDR3 spans 14 residues. CDR3 DNA: TGTGCCAGCAGTGAAGCGCTTCCGACCTGGGGGCAGTATTTT. Protein: CASSEALPTWGQYF.

This clonotype was observed a handful of times. V usage is TRBV21-1 and J usage is TRBJ1-1; TRBD1, the D gene given by the table, was not confirmed from the DNA. TRBV21-1 is designated a pseudogene. The CDR3 extends over 13 amino acids. The CDR3 region is CASSSGPPSEAFF. The CDR3 bases are TGTGCCAGCAGCAGCGGACCCCCCTCTGAAGCTTTCTTT.

This clonotype was seen a handful of times. The chain employs TRBV21-1 and TRBJ2-7. TRBV21-1 is described as a pseudogene. There are 13 residues in the CDR3. The CDR3 sequence: CASNVNRSYEQYF. DNA for the CDR3: TGTGCCAGCAACGTGAACAGATCCTACGAGCAGTACTTC.

The V gene is TRBV28, the J gene TRBJ2-3, with a possible D match to TRBD1 (6 bases). The V gene lost 6 bases and the J gene lost 0 bases, with 13 bases spanning the gap. Germline V lookup: CDR1 MDHEN, CDR2 SYDVKM. This CDR3 has 15 residues. The CDR3 region is CASRWGRASTDTQYF. The DNA of the CDR3 is TGTGCCAGCAGATGGGGGCGTGCTAGCACAGATACGCAGTATTTT.

This sequence joins TRBV5-1 and TRBJ2-7; 8 bases line up with TRBD1. V was pared by 3 bases and J by 10 bases, with 15 bases of the junction left unmatched. CDR1 is SGHRS and CDR2 is YFSETQ in the germline V gene. CDR3 length: 15 amino acids. The CDR3 here is CASSSNNGQGSPQYF. DNA of the CDR3: TGCGCCAGCAGCTCTAACAACGGACAGGGATCTCCCCAGTACTTC.

This chain links TRBV20-1 with TRBJ1-1; 10 bases are a match to TRBD1. V trimming: 3 bases; J trimming: 2 bases; junction bases outside the gene matches: 3. Germline V gene data show CDR1 as DFQATT and CDR2 as SNEGSKA (reference sequence). The CDR3 consists of 14 residues. CDR3 protein: CSARWDRGNTEAFF. CDR3 DNA: TGCAGTGCTAGGTGGGACAGGGGTAACACTGAAGCTTTCTTT.

This clonotype turned up a few times. A much larger clonotype is one base distant, so this may be a read error. The J gene is TRBJ2-1, the V gene TRBV15; D is unclear. V lost 5 bases, J lost 5 bases, and 4 bases lay in between. The V gene's germline CDR1 is LNHNV and CDR2 YYDKDF (reference sequence). The CDR3 consists of 11 residues. In DNA form, the CDR3 reads TGTGCCACCAGCTTAGACAATGAGCAGTTCTTC. Its translation: CATSLDNEQFF. The entire variable domain, with the rest obtained from reference TRBV15 and TRBJ2-1, is as follows: DAMVIQNPRYQVTQFGKPVTLSCSQTLNHNVMYWYQQKSSQAPKLLFHYYDKDFNNEADTPDNFQSRRPNTSFCFLDIRSPGLGDTAMYLCATSLDNEQFFGPGTRLTVL.

In the case of this clonotype: Since a much larger clone is just one base distant, this may be a read error. The V gene is TRBV12-3 or TRBV12-4, the J gene TRBJ2-7; either TRBD1 or TRBD2 may fit D (5 bases each). The CDR3 has 16 residues. The CDR3 sequence is CVSSLYGFGGSYEQYF. The CDR3 nucleotides are TGTGTCAGCAGTTTATATGGATTTGGGGGTTCCTACGAGCAGTACTTC.

The V and J genes are TRBV12-3 or TRBV12-4 and TRBJ1-2; D gene ambiguous. Trimming took 6 bases from V and 0 from J, leaving 11 bases between them. The CDR3 runs to 14 residues. The CDR3 region has the DNA TGTGCCAGCAGAAGCTCGACAACTAACTATGGCTACACCTTC. It specifies CASRSSTTNYGYTF.

The chain uses TRBV7-6 and TRBJ1-3; TRBD1 matches at 8 bases. Germline CDR1 and CDR2: SGHVS and FNYEAQ. V lost 5 bases to trimming and J lost 3 bases; unmatched junction nucleotides: 6. The CDR3 has 15 residues. This CDR3 reads CASSTGQGGGNTIYF. The CDR3 DNA is TGTGCCAGCAGCACTGGACAGGGAGGTGGAAACACCATATATTTT.